Following are 14 T cell receptor beta chains from one sample sequenced in a study of early stage breast cancer tumors. Clones were read by immunoSEQ multiplex PCR, and TCRdb kept only the in-frame ones, dropping some. This table holds 60,000 to 80,000 clones, around four fifths found once. Sample: blood. The receptors come from a person aged 55 to 75 with breast cancer.

CDR3 protein: CASSEETPATYEQYF. DNA of the CDR3: TGTGCCAGCAGTGAGGAGACCCCGGCTACCTACGAGCAGTACTTC. The genes are TRBV2 and TRBJ2-7; no clear D. Trimming shortened V by 3 bases and J by 2 bases, and 14 bases separated the two germline ends. Germline lookup yields CDR1 SNHLY and CDR2 FYNNEI. This CDR3 has 15 amino acids.

The V call is TRBV6-6, the J call TRBJ1-1; 8 positions agree with TRBD1. The J segment lost 10 bases and the V segment lost 7 bases, leaving 8 bases of the junction unmatched. Germline V lookup: CDR1 MNHNY, CDR2 SVGAGI (reference sequence). The CDR3 runs 12 residues. The CDR3 DNA reads TGTGCCAGCAAGGACAGGGCGCGTGGAGCTTTCTTT. Amino acid sequence: CASKDRARGAFF.

This clone came up a few times. This chain connects TRBV27 to TRBJ2-7, with D maybe TRBD2 (5 bases). Germline CDR1 and CDR2: MNHEY and SMNVEV (reference sequence). The CDR3 sequence is 14 residues long. V dropped 6 bases and J dropped 0 bases, with 12 bases sitting between them. CDR3 amino acids: CASSGVGGSYEQYF. In nucleotides, the CDR3 is TGTGCCAGCAGCGGGGTGGGCGGCTCCTACGAGCAGTACTTC.

V and J are TRBV30 and TRBJ2-7; D may be TRBD2 (6 bases). The germline V gene encodes CDR1 GTSNPN and CDR2 SVGIG (reference sequence). The V end was cut by 2 bases, the J end by 0 bases, with 14 bases between. The length of the CDR3 is 15 residues. DNA of the CDR3: TGTGCCTGGAGTTTTGGGGCCGGGGGCTCCTACGAGCAGTACTTC. Protein sequence: CAWSFGAGGSYEQYF.

This chain uses TRBV14 with TRBJ2-7; tentatively, D is TRBD1 (5 bases). Per the germline V gene, CDR1 is SGHDN and CDR2 is FVKESK. The CDR3 runs 16 residues. V gave up 2 bases and J gave up 6 bases, with 20 bases separating them. CDR3 in amino acids: CASSQRNLGVRVEQYF. CDR3 in DNA: TGTGCCAGCAGCCAAAGAAATTTAGGGGTCAGGGTCGAGCAGTACTTC.

The chain combines TRBV9 with TRBJ1-2; tentative D call: TRBD1 (6 bases). Germline V gives CDR1 SGDLS, CDR2 YYNGEE. The CDR3 extends over 15 amino acids. Deletions cut 0 bases from V and 7 bases from J, with 16 bases between. The CDR3 sequence: CASSVGQQGIVGYTF. The CDR3 DNA reads TGTGCCAGCAGCGTAGGTCAACAGGGTATCGTTGGCTACACCTTC.

This clone was detected a few times. The chain has TRBV2 and TRBJ1-5; D unresolved. The CDR3 consists of 13 residues. Trimming left V 6 bases short and J 0 bases short, with 6 bases between. Germline V lookup: CDR1 SNHLY, CDR2 FYNNEI. DNA of the CDR3: TGTGCCAGCAGACAGCTTAGCAATCAGCCCCAGCATTTT. Translating it yields CASRQLSNQPQHF.

This chain joins TRBV19 and TRBJ2-6, with D perhaps given as TRBD1 or TRBD2 (6 bases each). CDR3 length: 18 residues. The V and J ends lost 2 bases and 1 base respectively, with 15 bases between them. Per the germline V gene, CDR1 is LNHDA and CDR2 is SQIVND (reference sequence). The CDR3 protein is CASSIKGGGGSGANVLTF. The DNA of the CDR3 is TGTGCCAGTAGTATAAAAGGAGGAGGGGGATCTGGGGCCAACGTCCTGACTTTC.

The rearrangement uses TRBV4-2 and TRBJ2-5; D call uncertain. The CDR3 loop spans 13 amino acids. CDR1 is LGHNA, CDR2 YNFKEQ, per germline. With 4 bases removed from V and 3 bases from J, the gap between germline ends came to 9 bases. The CDR3 bases are TGTGCCAGCAGCCGAACCTTAGAAGAGACCCAGTACTTC. Its protein product is CASSRTLEETQYF.

The chain carries TRBV5-1 and TRBJ2-5; TRBD2 matches at 12 bases. CDR1 and CDR2 (germline): SGHRS, YFSETQ. V lost 3 bases and J lost 7; bases outside the gene matches: 7. CDR3 length equals 15 residues. The CDR3 sequence is CASSSTSGGPWTQYF. As DNA, the CDR3 is TGCGCCAGCAGCTCGACTAGCGGGGGTCCTTGGACCCAGTACTTC. Full variable domain (missing parts from reference TRBV5-1 and TRBJ2-5): KAGVTQTPRYLIKTRGQQVTLSCSPISGHRSVSWYQQTPGQGLQFLFEYFSETQRNKGNFPGRFSGRQFSNSRSEMNVSTLELGDSALYLCASSSTSGGPWTQYFGPGTRLLVL.

This clone was seen a single time. The V gene is TRBV5-5, the J gene TRBJ2-7; TRBD1 might be the D (5 bases). V was pared by 4 bases and J by 3 bases, with 11 bases between. The CDR3 has 13 residues. Germline V lookup: CDR1 SGHKS, CDR2 YYEKEE (reference sequence). CDR3 amino acids: CASSPTANYEQYF. The CDR3 coding sequence is TGTGCCAGCAGCCCGACAGCAAACTACGAGCAGTACTTC.

The gene calls are TRBV4-1 and TRBJ1-6; TRBD1 is a possible D gene (6 bases). This CDR3 comprises 18 residues. The V gene's germline CDR1 is MGHRA and CDR2 YSYEKL. Trimming cost V 0 bases and J 10 bases, with 22 bases left between them. The CDR3, as DNA: TGCGCCAGCAGCCAAGATCGTAAACGGGCAGGGGATCGCTCACCCCTCCACTTT. It yields the protein CASSQDRKRAGDRSPLHF.

V and J are TRBV5-4 and TRBJ2-1; a weak D match, TRBD1 (7 bases). Trimming stripped 0 bases from V and 6 bases from J, with 16 bases between. This CDR3 is 16 amino acids long. Germline CDR1 reads SGHNT; CDR2 reads YYREEE (reference sequence). CDR3: CASSLGGTASLNEQFF. For the CDR3, the DNA is TGTGCCAGCAGCTTGGGCGGGACAGCCTCTCTCAATGAGCAGTTCTTC.

This clone showed up just a few times. This chain joins TRBV2 and TRBJ2-7, with 10 bases matching TRBD1. This CDR3 has 14 residues. V gave up 3 bases and J gave up 2 bases; unmatched junction bases: 1. Germline lookup yields CDR1 SNHLY and CDR2 FYNNEI. CDR3 nucleotides: TGTGCCAGCAGTGACGGGACAGGGGCCTACGAGCAGTACTTC. It translates to CASSDGTGAYEQYF.